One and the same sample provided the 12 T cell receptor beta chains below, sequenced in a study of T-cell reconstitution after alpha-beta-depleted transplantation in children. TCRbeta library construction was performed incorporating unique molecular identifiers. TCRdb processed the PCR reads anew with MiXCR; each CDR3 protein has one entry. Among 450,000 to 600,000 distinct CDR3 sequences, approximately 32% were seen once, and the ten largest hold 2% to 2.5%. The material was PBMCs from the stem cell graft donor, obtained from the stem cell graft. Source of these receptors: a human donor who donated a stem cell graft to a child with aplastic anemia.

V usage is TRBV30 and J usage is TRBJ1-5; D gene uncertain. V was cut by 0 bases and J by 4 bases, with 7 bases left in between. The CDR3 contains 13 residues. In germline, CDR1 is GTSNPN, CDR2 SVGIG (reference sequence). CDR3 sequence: CAWSVLTNQPQHF. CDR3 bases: TGTGCCTGGAGTGTACTGACTAATCAGCCCCAGCATTTT.

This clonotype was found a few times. Here the CDR3 reads CATSSLGNSGQPQHF. Here the CDR3 DNA reads TGTGCCACCAGCAGTCTGGGGAATAGTGGTCAGCCCCAGCATTTT. V and J are TRBV15 and TRBJ1-5; D call uncertain. There are 15 residues in the CDR3. Between the trimmed V and J ends, which lost 3 bases and 6 bases, there was a span of 15 bases. The germline V gene encodes CDR1 LNHNV and CDR2 YYDKDF (reference sequence).

The CDR3 spells CSASPPDRGLGKLFF. CDR3 sequence (DNA): TGCAGTGCTTCCCCCCCGGACAGGGGGCTGGGAAAACTGTTTTTT. V gene TRBV20-1 combines with J gene TRBJ1-4; 11 bases align to TRBD1. Unmatched junction bases numbered 12, after V lost 5 bases and J lost 10 bases. The germline V gene encodes CDR1 DFQATT and CDR2 SNEGSKA (reference sequence). The CDR3 sequence is 15 residues long.

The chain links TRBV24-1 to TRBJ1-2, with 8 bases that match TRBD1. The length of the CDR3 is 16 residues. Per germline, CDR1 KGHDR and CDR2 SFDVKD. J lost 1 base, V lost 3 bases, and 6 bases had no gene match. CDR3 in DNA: TGTGCCACCAGTGATGCCGGACAGGGATTTAACTATGGCTACACCTTC. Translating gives CATSDAGQGFNYGYTF.

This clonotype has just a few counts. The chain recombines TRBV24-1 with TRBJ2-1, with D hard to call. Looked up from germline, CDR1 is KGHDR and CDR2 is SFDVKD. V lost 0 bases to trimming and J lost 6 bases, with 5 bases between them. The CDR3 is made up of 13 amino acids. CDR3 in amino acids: CATSDLEFNEQFF. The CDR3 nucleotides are TGTGCCACCAGTGATTTGGAGTTCAATGAGCAGTTCTTC.

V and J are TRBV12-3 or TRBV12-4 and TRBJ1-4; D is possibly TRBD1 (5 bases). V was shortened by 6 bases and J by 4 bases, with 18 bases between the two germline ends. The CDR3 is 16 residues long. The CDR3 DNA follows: TGTGCCAGCAGCCCCGGGGAGGGGCACGGTAATGAAAAACTGTTTTTT. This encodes CASSPGEGHGNEKLFF.

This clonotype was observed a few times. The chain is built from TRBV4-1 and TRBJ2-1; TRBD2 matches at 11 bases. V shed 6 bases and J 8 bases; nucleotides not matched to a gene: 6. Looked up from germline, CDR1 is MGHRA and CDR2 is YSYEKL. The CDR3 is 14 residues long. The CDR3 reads CASRLAGGNDEQFF. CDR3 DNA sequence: TGCGCCAGCAGATTAGCGGGAGGGAACGATGAGCAGTTCTTC.

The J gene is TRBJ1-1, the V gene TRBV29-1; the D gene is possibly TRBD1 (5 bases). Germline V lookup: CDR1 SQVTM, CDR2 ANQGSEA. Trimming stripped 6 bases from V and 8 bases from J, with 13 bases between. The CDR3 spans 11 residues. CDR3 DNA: TGCAGCGTCGCAGCAGGGTTGGAAGCTTTCTTT. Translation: CSVAAGLEAFF.

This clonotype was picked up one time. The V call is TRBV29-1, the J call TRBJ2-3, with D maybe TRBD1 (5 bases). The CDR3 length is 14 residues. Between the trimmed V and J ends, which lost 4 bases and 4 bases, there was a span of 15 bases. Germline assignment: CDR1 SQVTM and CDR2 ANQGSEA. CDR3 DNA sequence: TGCAGCGTTGGGCTCAGGGTAAGCGCAGATACGCAGTATTTT. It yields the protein CSVGLRVSADTQYF.

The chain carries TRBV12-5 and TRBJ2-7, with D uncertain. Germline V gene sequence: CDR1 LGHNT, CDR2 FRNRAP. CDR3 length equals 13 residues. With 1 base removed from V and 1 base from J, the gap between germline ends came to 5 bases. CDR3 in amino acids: CASGLGGSYEQYV. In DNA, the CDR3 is TGTGCTAGTGGTTTGGGCGGATCCTACGAGCAGTACGTC.

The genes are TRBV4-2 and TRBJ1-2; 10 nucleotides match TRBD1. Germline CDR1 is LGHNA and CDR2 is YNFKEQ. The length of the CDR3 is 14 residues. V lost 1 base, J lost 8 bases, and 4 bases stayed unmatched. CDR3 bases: TGTGCCAGCAGCCAAGCCGGACAGGGGGGCGGCTACACCTTC. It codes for CASSQAGQGGGYTF.

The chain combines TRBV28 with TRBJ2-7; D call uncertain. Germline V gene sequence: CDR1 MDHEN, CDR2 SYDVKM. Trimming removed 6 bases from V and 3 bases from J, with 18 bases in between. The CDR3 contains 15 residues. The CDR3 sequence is CASRPLGPSGYEQYF. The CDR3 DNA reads TGTGCCAGCAGACCCCTGGGCCCCTCGGGCTACGAGCAGTACTTC.